This entry lists 19 T cell receptor beta chains sequenced from one sample in a study of OX40 agonist ivuxolimab in advanced cancers. Some clones are missing from TCRdb's copy, which holds only in-frame ones; the method was immunoSEQ multiplex PCR. The top ten clones hold roughly 28% of a sample with about 33,000 clones, around 90% of them seen once. The sequencing here drew on CD4+ or CD8+ T cells sorted from blood, taken in a trial of the OX40 agonist ivuxolimab. These receptors all stem from an adult with an advanced solid tumor such as melanoma, head and neck, liver or kidney cancer.

The chain has TRBV19 and TRBJ2-1; D is tentatively TRBD1 or TRBD2 (5 bases each). Germline loops: CDR1 LNHDA, CDR2 SQIVND (reference sequence). Between the trimmed V and J ends, which lost 6 bases and 6 bases, there was a span of 27 bases. The CDR3 is 18 amino acids. CDR3 DNA: TGTGCCAGTAGCACACGCCCCGGGGCGGCGGGCCAGGCCAATGAGCAGTTCTTC. This sequence encodes CASSTRPGAAGQANEQFF.

This clone occurred once. V and J are TRBV11-2 and TRBJ2-5; no definite D call. CDR1 and CDR2 from the germline V gene are SGHAT and FQNNGV. V lost 0 bases, J lost 0 bases, and 11 bases lay in between. The CDR3 has 16 amino acids. Written as DNA, the CDR3 is TGTGCCAGCAGCTTAGAGAGACTCCCCAACCAAGAGACCCAGTACTTC. It specifies CASSLERLPNQETQYF.

V usage is TRBV6-6 and J usage is TRBJ2-7; TRBD2 agrees at 8 bases. Trimming at V came to 7 bases and at J to 0 bases, leaving 5 bases not matched to a gene. CDR1 is MNHNY, CDR2 SVGAGI, per germline (reference sequence). The CDR3 is 14 amino acids. CDR3 in DNA: TGTGCCAGCACTCGGGGGGGTACCTCCTACGAGCAGTACTTC. It yields the protein CASTRGGTSYEQYF.

This chain connects TRBV7-9 to TRBJ2-1; 8 nucleotides align to TRBD2. This CDR3 region has 15 residues. The V gene's germline CDR1 is SEHNR and CDR2 FQNEAQ (reference sequence). The ends lost 2 bases at V and 8 bases at J; junction bases unmatched: 8. The CDR3 loop is CASSLSQRELDEQFF. The CDR3 bases are TGTGCCAGCAGCTTAAGTCAGCGGGAGTTAGATGAGCAGTTCTTC.

This chain joins TRBV14 and TRBJ1-4; the D gene is possibly TRBD1 (6 bases). Trimming took 0 bases from V and 5 from J, leaving 10 bases between them. Per germline, CDR1 SGHDN and CDR2 FVKESK. The CDR3 runs 15 residues. The CDR3 loop reads CASSQEDSSNEKLFF. CDR3 nucleotides: TGTGCCAGCAGCCAAGAGGACAGCAGCAATGAAAAACTGTTTTTT. The variable domain in full, completed from reference TRBV14 and TRBJ1-4, reads EAGVTQFPSHSVIEKGQTVTLRCDPISGHDNLYWYRRVMGKEIKFLLHFVKESKQDESGMPNNRFLAERTGGTYSTLKVQPAELEDSGVYFCASSQEDSSNEKLFFGSGTQLSVL.

This clone appeared a single time. CDR3 amino acids: CAISDPGSANVLTF. The CDR3 DNA reads TGTGCCATCAGTGATCCGGGTTCGGCCAACGTCCTGACTTTC. The J gene is TRBJ2-6, the V gene TRBV10-3; D gene ambiguous. The CDR3 covers 14 residues. Trimming took off 3 bases at V and 6 bases at J, with 9 bases between the two ends. Germline CDR1 and CDR2: ENHRY and SYGVKD.

The chain joins TRBV19 to TRBJ1-5; D is undetermined. The CDR3 extends over 13 amino acids. Germline loops: CDR1 LNHDA, CDR2 SQIVND (reference sequence). With 3 bases removed from V and 8 bases from J, the gap between germline ends came to 11 bases. This CDR3 is CASSMSWAKPQHF. The DNA of the CDR3 is TGTGCCAGTAGTATGTCCTGGGCAAAGCCCCAGCATTTT.

The chain employs TRBV15 and TRBJ2-1; 7 bases map to TRBD1. The CDR3 has 19 residues. Germline V gene lookup returns CDR1 LNHNV and CDR2 YYDKDF (reference sequence). Germline trimming cut 5 bases from V and 0 bases from J; bases unmatched to any gene: 16. DNA for the CDR3: TGTGCCACCAGCGGCACAGGGGCAGAATTACTCAGCTCCTACAATGAGCAGTTCTTC. This translates into CATSGTGAELLSSYNEQFF.

This clone appeared a single time. The chain links TRBV14 to TRBJ2-7; D gene unclear. Germline V gene sequence: CDR1 SGHDN, CDR2 FVKESK. Deletions cut 4 bases from V and 1 base from J, with 14 bases between. The length of the CDR3 is 15 residues. The CDR3 is CASSPSALSSYEQYF. DNA for the CDR3: TGTGCCAGCAGCCCCTCAGCCCTCTCATCCTACGAGCAGTACTTC.

This sequence joins TRBV29-1 and TRBJ2-7; D ambiguous. The CDR3 totals 13 residues. V was shortened by 5 bases and J by 4 bases, with 15 bases between the two germline ends. Germline-derived CDR1 and CDR2 are SQVTM and ANQGSEA. DNA of the CDR3: TGCAGCGTTACGGGCCGCGACTCATACGAGCAGTACTTC. Amino acid sequence: CSVTGRDSYEQYF.

V and J are TRBV27 and TRBJ2-7, with TRBD2 identical over 8 bases. The CDR3 runs to 14 residues. Germline assignment: CDR1 MNHEY and CDR2 SMNVEV (reference sequence). With V trimmed by 3 bases and J by 2 bases, 3 bases remained unmatched. CDR3 in amino acids: CASSFGAGAYEQYF. The CDR3 region has the DNA TGTGCCAGCAGTTTCGGAGCGGGGGCCTACGAGCAGTACTTC.

The gene calls are TRBV5-4 and TRBJ1-1; D unresolved. Trimming pared 5 bases from V and 3 bases from J, leaving 20 bases between. The CDR3 is made up of 16 amino acids. CDR1 SGHNT and CDR2 YYREEE come from the germline V gene (reference sequence). Written as DNA, the CDR3 is TGTGCCAGCAGTTTAGACGGATTCAATATGGACACTGAAGCTTTCTTT. It encodes CASSLDGFNMDTEAFF.

V usage is TRBV6-5 and J usage is TRBJ1-1; D remains unclear. CDR1 is MNHEY and CDR2 is SVGAGI in the germline V gene. The CDR3 consists of 13 residues. The ends were cut back, 7 bases at V and 3 bases at J, with 12 bases in the middle. This CDR3 is CASNTGPYTEAFF. CDR3 DNA: TGTGCCAGCAATACTGGACCATACACTGAAGCTTTCTTT.

J is TRBJ2-7 and V is TRBV28, with 9 positions matching TRBD1. CDR3 length equals 14 residues. CDR1 and CDR2 from the germline V gene are MDHEN and SYDVKM. The V and J ends lost 4 bases and 2 bases, in that order; junction bases with no gene match: 3. CDR3: CASSSRDRAYEQYF. The CDR3 DNA reads as TGTGCCAGCAGTTCCCGGGACAGGGCCTACGAGCAGTACTTC.

This clone was recorded a few times. The V gene is TRBV21-1, the J gene TRBJ1-2. TRBV21-1 is deemed a pseudogene. The CDR3 extends over 17 amino acids. The CDR3 protein is CASSNLGGGPLNYGYTF. CDR3 DNA sequence: TGTGCCAGCAGCAATCTCGGGGGGGGACCCCTCAACTATGGCTACACCTTC.

The chain uses TRBV6-4 and TRBJ1-5; 10 nucleotides line up with TRBD1. The CDR3 length is 17 residues. V gave up 4 bases and J gave up 2 bases; unmatched junction bases: 8. CDR1 is MRHNA, CDR2 SNTAGT, per germline. The CDR3 reads CASSATGTGVGNQPQHF. The CDR3 DNA reads as TGTGCCAGCAGTGCCACCGGGACAGGGGTAGGCAATCAGCCCCAGCATTTT.

The V call is TRBV28, the J call TRBJ2-1; possibly TRBD1 for D (5 bases). CDR1 is MDHEN, CDR2 SYDVKM, per germline. Trimming took off 2 bases at V and 3 bases at J, with 11 bases between the two ends. The CDR3 has 15 residues. The CDR3 loop reads CASSLGAGGYNEQFF. In DNA, the CDR3 is TGTGCCAGCAGTTTAGGGGCAGGCGGCTACAATGAGCAGTTCTTC.

The rearrangement uses TRBV5-4 and TRBJ2-5, with 8 bases matching TRBD1. The CDR3 spans 14 residues. The germline CDR1 and CDR2 sequences are SGHNT and YYREEE (reference sequence). Trimming at V came to 0 bases and at J to 2 bases, leaving 0 bases not matched to a gene. CDR3 DNA: TGTGCCAGCAGCTTGGGACAGGGGCAAGAGACCCAGTACTTC. Amino acid sequence: CASSLGQGQETQYF.

This clone was observed once. The CDR3 nucleotides are TGCGCCAGCAGCTTGGTCACGGCGGACCCCTACGAGCAGTACTTC. It yields the protein CASSLVTADPYEQYF. The chain employs TRBV5-1 and TRBJ2-7; D gene uncertain. CDR3 size: 15 residues. Trimming removed 0 bases from V and 2 bases from J, with 12 bases in between. Germline CDR1 and CDR2: SGHRS and YFSETQ.